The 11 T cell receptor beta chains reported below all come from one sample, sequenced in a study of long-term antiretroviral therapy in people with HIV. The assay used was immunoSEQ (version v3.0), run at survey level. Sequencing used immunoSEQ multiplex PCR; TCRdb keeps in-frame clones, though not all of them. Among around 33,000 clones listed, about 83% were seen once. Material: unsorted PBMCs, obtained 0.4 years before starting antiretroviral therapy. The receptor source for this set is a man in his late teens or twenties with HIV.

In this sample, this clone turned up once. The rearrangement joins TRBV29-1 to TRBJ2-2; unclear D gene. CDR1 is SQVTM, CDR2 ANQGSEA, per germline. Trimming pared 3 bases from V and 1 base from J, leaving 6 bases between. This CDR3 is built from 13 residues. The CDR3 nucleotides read TGCAGCGTTGACCGTGTGAACACCGGGGAGCTGTTTTTT. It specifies CSVDRVNTGELFF.

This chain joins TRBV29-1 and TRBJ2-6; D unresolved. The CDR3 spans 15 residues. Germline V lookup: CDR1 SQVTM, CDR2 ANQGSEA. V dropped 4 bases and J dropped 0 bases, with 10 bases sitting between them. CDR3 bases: TGCAGCGTTGTTATGGTTCACTCTGGGGCCAACGTCCTGACTTTC. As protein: CSVVMVHSGANVLTF.

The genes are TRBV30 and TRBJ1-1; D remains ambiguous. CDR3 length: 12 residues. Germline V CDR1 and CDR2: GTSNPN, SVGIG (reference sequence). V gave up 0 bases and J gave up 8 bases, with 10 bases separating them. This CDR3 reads CAWSVQFREAFF. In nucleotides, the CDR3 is TGTGCCTGGAGTGTACAGTTCAGAGAAGCTTTCTTT.

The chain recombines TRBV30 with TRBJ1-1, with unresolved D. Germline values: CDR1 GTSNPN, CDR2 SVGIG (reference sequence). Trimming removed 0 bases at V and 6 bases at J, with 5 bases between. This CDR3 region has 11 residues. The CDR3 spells CAWSVLSEAFF. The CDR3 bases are TGTGCCTGGAGTGTACTATCTGAAGCTTTCTTT. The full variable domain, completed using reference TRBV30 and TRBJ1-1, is SQTIHQWPATLVQPVGSPLSLECTVEGTSNPNLYWYRQAAGRGLQLLFYSVGIGQISSEVPQNLSASRPQDRQFILSSKKLLLSDSGFYLCAWSVLSEAFFGQGTRLTVV.

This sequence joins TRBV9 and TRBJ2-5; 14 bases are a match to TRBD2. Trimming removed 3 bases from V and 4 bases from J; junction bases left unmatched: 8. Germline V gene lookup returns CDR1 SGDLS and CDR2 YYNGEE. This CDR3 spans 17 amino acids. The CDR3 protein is CASSARGTSGRRETQYF. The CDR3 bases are TGTGCCAGCAGCGCGAGAGGGACTAGCGGGAGACGAGAGACCCAGTACTTC.

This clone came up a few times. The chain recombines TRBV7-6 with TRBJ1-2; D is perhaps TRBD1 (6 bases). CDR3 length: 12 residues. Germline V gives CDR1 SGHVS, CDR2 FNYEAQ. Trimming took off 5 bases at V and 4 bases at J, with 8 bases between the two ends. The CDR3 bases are TGTGCCAGCAGCCTGGACAGCTATGGCTACACCTTC. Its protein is CASSLDSYGYTF.

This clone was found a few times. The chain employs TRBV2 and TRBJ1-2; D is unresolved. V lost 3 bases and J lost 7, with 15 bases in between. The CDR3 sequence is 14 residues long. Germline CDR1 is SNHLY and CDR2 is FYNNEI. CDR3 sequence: CASSEYSGNGGYTF. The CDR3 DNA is TGTGCCAGCAGTGAGTACTCGGGAAATGGTGGCTACACCTTC. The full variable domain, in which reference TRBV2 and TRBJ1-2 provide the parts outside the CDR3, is EPEVTQTPSHQVTQMGQEVILRCVPISNHLYFYWYRQILGQKVEFLVSFYNNEISEKSEIFDDQFSVERPDGSNFTLKIRSTKLEDSAMYFCASSEYSGNGGYTFGSGTRLTVV.

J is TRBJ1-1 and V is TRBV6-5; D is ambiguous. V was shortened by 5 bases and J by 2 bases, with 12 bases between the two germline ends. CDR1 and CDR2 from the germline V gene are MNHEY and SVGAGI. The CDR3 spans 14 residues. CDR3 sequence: CASSPTPRNTEAFF. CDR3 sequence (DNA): TGTGCCAGCAGTCCAACACCCCGAAACACTGAAGCTTTCTTT.

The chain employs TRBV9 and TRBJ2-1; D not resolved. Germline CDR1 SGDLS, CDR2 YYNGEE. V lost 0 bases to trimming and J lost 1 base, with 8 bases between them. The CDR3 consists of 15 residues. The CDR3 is CASSVDGESYNEQFF. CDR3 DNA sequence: TGTGCCAGCAGCGTAGATGGGGAATCCTACAATGAGCAGTTCTTC.

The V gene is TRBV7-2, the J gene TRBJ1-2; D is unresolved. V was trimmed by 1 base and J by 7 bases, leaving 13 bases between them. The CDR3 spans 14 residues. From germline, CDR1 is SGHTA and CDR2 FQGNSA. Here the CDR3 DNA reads TGTGCCAGCAGCTTAGAAAGTCGTCTGAGTGGCTACACCTTC. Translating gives CASSLESRLSGYTF.

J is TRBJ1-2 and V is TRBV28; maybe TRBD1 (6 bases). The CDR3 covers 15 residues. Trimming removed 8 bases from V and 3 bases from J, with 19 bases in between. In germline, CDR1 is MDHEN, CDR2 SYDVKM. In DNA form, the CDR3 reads TGTGCCAGCTGGAGTGGGGGCTCAGAGGACTATGGCTACACCTTC. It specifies CASWSGGSEDYGYTF.